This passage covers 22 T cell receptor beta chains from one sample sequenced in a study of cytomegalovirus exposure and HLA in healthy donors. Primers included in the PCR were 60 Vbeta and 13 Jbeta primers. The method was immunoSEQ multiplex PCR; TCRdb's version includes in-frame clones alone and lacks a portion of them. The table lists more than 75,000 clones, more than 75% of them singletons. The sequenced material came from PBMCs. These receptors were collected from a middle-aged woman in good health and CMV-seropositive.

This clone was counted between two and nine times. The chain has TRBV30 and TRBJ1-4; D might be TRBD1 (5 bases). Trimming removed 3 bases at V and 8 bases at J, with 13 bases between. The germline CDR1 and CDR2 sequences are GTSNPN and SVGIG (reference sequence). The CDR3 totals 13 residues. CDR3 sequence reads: CAWRSPGKEKLFF. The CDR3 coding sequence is TGTGCCTGGAGATCCCCAGGGAAGGAAAAACTGTTTTTT.

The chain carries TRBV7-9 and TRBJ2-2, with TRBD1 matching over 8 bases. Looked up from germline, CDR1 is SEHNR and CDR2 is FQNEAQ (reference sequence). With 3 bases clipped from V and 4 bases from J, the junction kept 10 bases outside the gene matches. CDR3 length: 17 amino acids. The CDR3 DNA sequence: TGTGCCAGCAGCTTCCCTAAGGGACAGGAGATCACCGGGGAGCTGTTTTTT. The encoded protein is CASSFPKGQEITGELFF.

The CDR3 region is CASTPMGAGGPHEQYF. The CDR3 DNA sequence: TGTGCCAGCACTCCAATGGGAGCGGGAGGGCCCCACGAGCAGTACTTC. The chain has TRBV27 and TRBJ2-7; 10 positions match TRBD2. The trim removed 7 bases at V and 5 bases at J, leaving 14 bases unmatched. This CDR3 spans 16 amino acids. Germline lookup yields CDR1 MNHEY and CDR2 SMNVEV (reference sequence).

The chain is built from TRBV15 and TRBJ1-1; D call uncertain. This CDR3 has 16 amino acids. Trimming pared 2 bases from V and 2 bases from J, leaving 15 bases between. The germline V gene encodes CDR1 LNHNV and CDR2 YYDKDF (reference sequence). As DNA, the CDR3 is TGTGCCACCAGCAGACCAAGCTCCGCGGCTAACACTGAAGCTTTCTTT. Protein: CATSRPSSAANTEAFF. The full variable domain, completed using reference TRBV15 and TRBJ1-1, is DAMVIQNPRYQVTQFGKPVTLSCSQTLNHNVMYWYQQKSSQAPKLLFHYYDKDFNNEADTPDNFQSRRPNTSFCFLDIRSPGLGDTAMYLCATSRPSSAANTEAFFGQGTRLTVV.

DNA of the CDR3: TGTGCCAGTAGCCTCCTGTATAGCTCAAATGAGCAGTTCTTC. Encoded protein: CASSLLYSSNEQFF. The chain is built from TRBV19 and TRBJ2-1; D remains ambiguous. The V end lost 6 bases, the J end lost 7 bases, and 16 bases lay between the germline ends. The CDR3 has 14 amino acids. The germline gives CDR1 LNHDA, CDR2 SQIVND (reference sequence).

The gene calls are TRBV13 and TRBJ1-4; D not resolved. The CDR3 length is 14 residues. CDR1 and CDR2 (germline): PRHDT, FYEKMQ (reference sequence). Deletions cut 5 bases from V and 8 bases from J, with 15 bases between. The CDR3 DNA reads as TGTGCCAGCAGCGTCCGTCTTGAGGCGGAAAAACTGTTTTTT. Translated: CASSVRLEAEKLFF.

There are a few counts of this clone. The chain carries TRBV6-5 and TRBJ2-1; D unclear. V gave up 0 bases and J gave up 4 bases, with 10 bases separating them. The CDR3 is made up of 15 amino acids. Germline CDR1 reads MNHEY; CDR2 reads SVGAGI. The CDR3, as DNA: TGTGCCAGCAGTTACTCACAGACCGCTTACAATGAGCAGTTCTTC. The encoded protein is CASSYSQTAYNEQFF.

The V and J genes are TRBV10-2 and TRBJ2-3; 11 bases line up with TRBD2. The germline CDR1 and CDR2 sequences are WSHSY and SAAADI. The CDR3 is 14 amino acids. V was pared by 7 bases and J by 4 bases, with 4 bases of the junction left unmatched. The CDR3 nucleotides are TGCGCCAGCACCCAACTAGCGGGAGCAGATACGCAGTATTTT. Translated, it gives CASTQLAGADTQYF.

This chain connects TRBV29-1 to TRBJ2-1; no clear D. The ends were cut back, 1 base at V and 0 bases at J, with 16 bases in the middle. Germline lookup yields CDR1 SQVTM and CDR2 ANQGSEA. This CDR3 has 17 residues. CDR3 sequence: CSVEASATRSSYNEQFF. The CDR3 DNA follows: TGCAGCGTTGAAGCTTCTGCTACAAGGAGCTCCTACAATGAGCAGTTCTTC.

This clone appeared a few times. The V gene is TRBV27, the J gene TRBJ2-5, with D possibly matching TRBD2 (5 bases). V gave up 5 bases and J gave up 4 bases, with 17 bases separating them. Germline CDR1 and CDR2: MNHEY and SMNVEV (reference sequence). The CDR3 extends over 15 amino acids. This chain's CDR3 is CASSPWELSAETQYF. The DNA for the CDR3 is TGTGCCAGCAGTCCATGGGAGCTTTCAGCAGAGACCCAGTACTTC.

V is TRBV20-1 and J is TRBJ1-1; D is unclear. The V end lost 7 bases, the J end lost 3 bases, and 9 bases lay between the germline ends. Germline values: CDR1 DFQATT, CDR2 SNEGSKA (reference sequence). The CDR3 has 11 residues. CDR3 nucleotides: TGCAGTGGGCGGCGGGACACTGAAGCTTTCTTT. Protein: CSGRRDTEAFF.

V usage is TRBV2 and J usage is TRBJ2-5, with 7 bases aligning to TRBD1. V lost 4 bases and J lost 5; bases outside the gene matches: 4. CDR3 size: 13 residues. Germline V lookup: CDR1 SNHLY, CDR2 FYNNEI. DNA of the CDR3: TGTGCCAGCAGTGGACAGGGTCGGGAGACCCAGTACTTC. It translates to CASSGQGRETQYF.

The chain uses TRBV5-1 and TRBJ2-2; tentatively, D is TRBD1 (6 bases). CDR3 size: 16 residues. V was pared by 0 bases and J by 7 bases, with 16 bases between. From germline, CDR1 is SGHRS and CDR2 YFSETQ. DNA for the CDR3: TGCGCCAGCAGCTTGGTTCCGGCAGGGGAGATCGGGGAGCTGTTTTTT. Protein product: CASSLVPAGEIGELFF.

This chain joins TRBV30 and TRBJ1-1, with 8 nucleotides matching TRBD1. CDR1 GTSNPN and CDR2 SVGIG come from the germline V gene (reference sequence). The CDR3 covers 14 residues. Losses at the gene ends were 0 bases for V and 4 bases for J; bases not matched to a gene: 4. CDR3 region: CAWSVLGQGTEAFF. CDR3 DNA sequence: TGTGCCTGGAGTGTTCTTGGACAGGGCACTGAAGCTTTCTTT.

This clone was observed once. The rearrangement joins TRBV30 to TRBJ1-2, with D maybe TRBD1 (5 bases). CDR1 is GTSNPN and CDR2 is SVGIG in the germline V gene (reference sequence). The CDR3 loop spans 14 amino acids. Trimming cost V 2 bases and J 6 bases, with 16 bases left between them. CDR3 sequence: CAWSLGVGSDGYTF. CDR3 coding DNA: TGTGCCTGGAGTTTAGGGGTTGGGTCCGATGGCTACACCTTC.

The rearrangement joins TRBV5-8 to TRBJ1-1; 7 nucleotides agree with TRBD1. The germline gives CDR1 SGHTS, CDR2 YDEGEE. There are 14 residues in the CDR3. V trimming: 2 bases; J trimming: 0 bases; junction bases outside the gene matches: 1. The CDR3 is CASSLQGMNTEAFF. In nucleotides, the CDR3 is TGTGCCAGCAGCTTACAGGGGATGAACACTGAAGCTTTCTTT.

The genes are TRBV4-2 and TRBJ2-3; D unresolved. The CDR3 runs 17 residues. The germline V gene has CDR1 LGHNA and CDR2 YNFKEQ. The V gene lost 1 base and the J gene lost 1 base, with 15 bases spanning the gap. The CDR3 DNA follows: TGTGCCAGCAGCCAAGTCGACACCCCTTCAGGCACAGATACGCAGTATTTT. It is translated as CASSQVDTPSGTDTQYF.

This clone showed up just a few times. Written as DNA, the CDR3 is TGTGCCTGGAGTCGTAGCGGGGGGGTCCTCTGGACCCAGTACTTC. This sequence encodes CAWSRSGGVLWTQYF. The chain employs TRBV30 and TRBJ2-5; 11 bases fit TRBD2. J gave up 7 bases and V 2 bases, and 9 bases lay outside the gene matches. CDR1 GTSNPN and CDR2 SVGIG come from the germline V gene (reference sequence). The CDR3 extends over 15 amino acids.

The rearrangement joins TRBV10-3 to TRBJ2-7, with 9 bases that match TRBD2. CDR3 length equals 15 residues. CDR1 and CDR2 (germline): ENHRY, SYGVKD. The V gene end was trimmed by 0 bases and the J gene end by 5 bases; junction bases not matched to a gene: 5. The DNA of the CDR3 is TGTGCCATCAGTGAGTCTTTAGCGGGAGTTAACGAGCAGTACTTC. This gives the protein CAISESLAGVNEQYF.

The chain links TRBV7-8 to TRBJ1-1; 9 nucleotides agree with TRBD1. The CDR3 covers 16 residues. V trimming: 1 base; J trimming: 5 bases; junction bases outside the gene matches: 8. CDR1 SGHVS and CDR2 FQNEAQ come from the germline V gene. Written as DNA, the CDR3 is TGTGCCAGCAGCTTAGAGGGGGGGACAGGGCGAACTGAAGCTTTCTTT. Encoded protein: CASSLEGGTGRTEAFF.

CDR3 amino acids: CASSYSGGGGRETQYF. In nucleotides, the CDR3 is TGTGCCAGCAGTTACTCGGGGGGCGGGGGCCGAGAGACCCAGTACTTC. V and J are TRBV6-5 and TRBJ2-5; D possibly corresponds to TRBD2 (7 bases). The V end was cut by 0 bases, the J end by 4 bases, with 15 bases between. The CDR3 consists of 16 residues. In germline, CDR1 is MNHEY, CDR2 SVGAGI.

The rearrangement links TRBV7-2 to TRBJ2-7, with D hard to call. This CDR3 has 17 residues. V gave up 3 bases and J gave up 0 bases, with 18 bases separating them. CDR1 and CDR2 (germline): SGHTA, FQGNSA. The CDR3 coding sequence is TGTGCCAGCAGCTTCCAGTTTTTCGGCAGGTCCTCCTACGAGCAGTACTTC. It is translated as CASSFQFFGRSSYEQYF.